This T cell receptor (beta chain) was obtained from a study of Graves' ophthalmopathy and Graves' hyperthyroidism. Overall study findings and caveats: Ophthalmopathy progression was predicted by the model at 55% to 71% sensitivity and roughly 72% specificity. Clonotypes were expanded in thyroid at above 0.001 frequency, and most also appeared in blood.

PBMCs originated in roughly 10 ml of fresh peripheral blood. From RNA, the CDR3 regions of TCR beta chains were amplified and sequenced. RT-PCR was first run with HTBI primers, then multiplex PCR in a second round. One entry per CDR3 protein, called by TCRdb with MiXCR from the multiplex PCR reads. The table has roughly 500,000 distinct CDR3 sequences, approximately 14% seen once. This clonotype was detected many times. The antigen remains undetermined. This CDR3 has 15 residues. The germline V gene encodes CDR1 MDHEN and CDR2 SYDVKM. V gave up 5 bases and J gave up 5 bases; unmatched junction bases: 11.

The specimen was blood. This TCR was sampled from a woman in her twenties or thirties with Graves' ophthalmopathy. The chain is built from TRBV28 and TRBJ2-7; TRBD1 matches at 8 bases. DNA for the CDR3: TGTGCCAGCAGTACAAGGACAGGGATAGTAAACGAGCAGTACTTC. Its protein is CASSTRTGIVNEQYF.